These 23 T cell receptor beta chains were all obtained from the same sample, sequenced in a study of T cell responses to AZD1222 COVID-19 vaccine. Only in-frame clones appear in the TCRdb table, and some are missing; sequencing was by immunoSEQ multiplex PCR. This table has approximately 90,000 clones, roughly nine tenths appearing once. Sequencing was performed on peripheral blood, taken on day 0 of AZD1222 vaccination. These TCRs come from an adult in good health.

With respect to this clone: Sequence at one end of the junction differs from germline and may be a read error. J is TRBJ2-7 and V is TRBV7-7, with a possible D match to TRBD1 (6 bases). This CDR3 contains 13 residues. Germline assignment: CDR1 SSHAT and CDR2 FNYEAQ (reference sequence). The CDR3 sequence: CASSLGGSTEQYF. The CDR3 DNA follows: TGTGCTAGCAGCTTAGGGGGATCTACAGAGCAGTACTTC.

This chain joins TRBV18 and TRBJ1-6; TRBD1 matches 7 bases. The CDR3 spans 13 residues. The germline gives CDR1 KGHSH, CDR2 LQKENI. V was clipped by 4 bases and J by 7 bases; unmatched bases: 1. The CDR3 loop is CASSQQGNSPLHF. The CDR3, as DNA: TGTGCCAGCTCACAACAGGGGAATTCACCCCTCCACTTT.

CDR3 region: CATSDRPDRGGNEQFF. CDR3 nucleotide sequence: TGTGCCACCAGTGACCGCCCGGACAGGGGGGGAAATGAGCAGTTCTTC. This rearrangement joins TRBV24-1 to TRBJ2-1; 10 bases match TRBD1. V lost 4 bases and J lost 7; bases outside the gene matches: 9. CDR1 KGHDR and CDR2 SFDVKD come from the germline V gene. This CDR3 spans 16 amino acids.

The V gene is TRBV3-1 (or the pseudogene TRBV3-2), the J gene TRBJ2-3; D may be TRBD2 (7 bases). The V end was cut by 4 bases, the J end by 2 bases, with 16 bases between. The CDR3 is 16 amino acids. Germline-derived CDR1 and CDR2 are LGHDT and YNNKEL (reference sequence). The DNA of the CDR3 is TGTGCCAGCAGCCCCCCGAGGGGGGGCTACACAGATACGCAGTATTTT. Encoded protein: CASSPPRGGYTDTQYF.

The V call is TRBV19, the J call TRBJ1-4; TRBD1 agrees at 9 bases. The V and J ends lost 8 bases and 7 bases, in that order; junction bases with no gene match: 11. Germline V gene data show CDR1 as LNHDA and CDR2 as SQIVND (reference sequence). The CDR3 totals 15 residues. The DNA of the CDR3 is TGTGCCAGTGCTGCTCCGGGACAGGGTTTTGAAAAACTGTTTTTT. Its protein product is CASAAPGQGFEKLFF.

The chain has TRBV27 and TRBJ2-1; unclear D gene. V lost 2 bases to trimming and J lost 4 bases, with 6 bases between them. The CDR3 totals 13 residues. The germline CDR1 and CDR2 sequences are MNHEY and SMNVEV (reference sequence). The CDR3 region is CASSLSVYNEQFF. CDR3 nucleotides: TGTGCCAGCAGTTTAAGCGTGTACAATGAGCAGTTCTTC.

The rearrangement joins TRBV10-3 to TRBJ1-2, with 7 positions matching TRBD1. The CDR3 has 16 residues. V shed 2 bases, J shed 4 bases, and the junction held 10 bases outside the gene matches. CDR1 is ENHRY and CDR2 is SYGVKD in the germline V gene. The CDR3 sequence is CAISEPYRGSSYGYTF. CDR3 bases: TGTGCCATCAGTGAGCCCTACAGGGGTTCGAGCTATGGCTACACCTTC.

The chain carries TRBV28 and TRBJ1-5; D is undetermined. This CDR3 is built from 14 residues. Germline lookup yields CDR1 MDHEN and CDR2 SYDVKM. Trimming left V 6 bases short and J 2 bases short, with 11 bases between. The CDR3 reads CASRGSGGNQPQHF. CDR3 bases: TGTGCCAGCAGGGGGAGCGGCGGCAATCAGCCCCAGCATTTT.

As DNA, the CDR3 is TGTGCCACCAGAGCGGGGGGGATAGCAACTAATGAAAAACTGTTTTTT. This sequence encodes CATRAGGIATNEKLFF. The chain has TRBV28 and TRBJ1-4; perhaps TRBD1 as D (5 bases). V was clipped by 10 bases and J by 0 bases, with 18 bases between them. The CDR3 is 16 amino acids. In germline, CDR1 is MDHEN, CDR2 SYDVKM.

V gene TRBV5-1 combines with J gene TRBJ2-7, with D possibly matching TRBD1 (7 bases). The CDR3 covers 15 residues. Per germline, CDR1 SGHRS and CDR2 YFSETQ. Between the trimmed V and J ends, which lost 3 bases and 1 base, there was a span of 14 bases. Written as DNA, the CDR3 is TGCGCCAGCAGCTCGCAGGGGGGTGGTTCCTACGAGCAGTACTTC. Its protein product is CASSSQGGGSYEQYF.

This rearrangement joins TRBV6-2 or TRBV6-3 to TRBJ2-7; the D gene is possibly TRBD1 (6 bases). V dropped 5 bases and J dropped 0 bases, with 14 bases sitting between them. Germline V CDR1 and CDR2: MNHEY, SVGEGT. This CDR3 comprises 15 residues. Here the CDR3 reads CASSQRQASSYEQYF. In DNA form, the CDR3 reads TGTGCCAGCAGTCAAAGACAGGCCAGCTCCTACGAGCAGTACTTC.

This clone was seen only once. This chain uses TRBV10-1 with TRBJ2-7, with a possible D match to TRBD1 (6 bases). V lost 8 bases and J 3 bases, leaving 11 bases between the germline ends. The germline V gene encodes CDR1 WNHNN and CDR2 SYGVQD (reference sequence). The CDR3 contains 12 residues. Written as DNA, the CDR3 is TGCGCCAGCGGAACAGGGAACTACGAGCAGTACTTC. Protein sequence: CASGTGNYEQYF.

The chain employs TRBV3-1 (or the pseudogene TRBV3-2) and TRBJ2-1; 7 bases align to TRBD2. Germline assignment: CDR1 LGHDT and CDR2 YNNKEL (reference sequence). The V gene end was trimmed by 4 bases and the J gene end by 1 base; junction bases not matched to a gene: 4. The CDR3 spans 15 residues. The CDR3 is CASSPRGFSYNEQFF. CDR3 nucleotides: TGTGCCAGCAGCCCGCGGGGGTTTTCCTACAATGAGCAGTTCTTC.

This clone was picked up a small number of times. The CDR3 sequence is CASSLAGVNTEAFF. CDR3 DNA: TGTGCCAGCAGTTTGGCGGGGGTGAACACTGAAGCTTTCTTT. The chain combines TRBV28 with TRBJ1-1; tentative D call: TRBD1 (5 bases). V lost 3 bases and J 0 bases, leaving 8 bases between the germline ends. Looked up from germline, CDR1 is MDHEN and CDR2 is SYDVKM. The CDR3 covers 14 residues. Full variable domain (remainder filled in from reference TRBV28 and TRBJ1-1): DVKVTQSSRYLVKRTGEKVFLECVQDMDHENMFWYRQDPGLGLRLIYFSYDVKMKEKGDIPEGYSVSREKKERFSLILESASTNQTSMYLCASSLAGVNTEAFFGQGTRLTVV.

The CDR3 protein is CASRPQGAMDYGYTF. In DNA form, the CDR3 reads TGTGCCAGCAGGCCTCAGGGGGCGATGGACTATGGCTACACCTTC. The chain uses TRBV6-5 and TRBJ1-2, with TRBD1 matching over 8 bases. The germline gives CDR1 MNHEY, CDR2 SVGAGI. The CDR3 consists of 15 residues. V was clipped by 6 bases and J by 3 bases; unmatched bases: 9.

On this clone itself: The junction differs from germline at one of its ends, possibly a read error. V is TRBV29-1 and J is TRBJ1-1; D call uncertain. CDR1 and CDR2 from the germline V gene are SQVTM and ANQGSEA. This CDR3 spans 11 amino acids. The CDR3 DNA reads as TGCAGCGAGCGCCTACCGGCTGGGGATTACTTT. Amino acid sequence: CSERLPAGDYF.

The chain uses TRBV6-5 and TRBJ1-4, with TRBD1 matching over 8 bases. J gave up 8 bases and V 2 bases, and 4 bases lay outside the gene matches. CDR1 and CDR2 from the germline V gene are MNHEY and SVGAGI. This CDR3 spans 14 amino acids. The CDR3 nucleotides are TGTGCCAGCAGTTACCCCCGGACAGGGGAAAAACTGTTTTTT. It encodes CASSYPRTGEKLFF.

Concerning this clone itself: The junction shows a germline mismatch at one end, possibly a read error. The chain links TRBV3-1 (or the pseudogene TRBV3-2) to TRBJ1-2; 8 positions match TRBD1. The CDR3 has 13 amino acids. Germline V gene lookup returns CDR1 LGHDT and CDR2 YNNKEL (reference sequence). The CDR3 DNA is TGTGCCAGCAGCCCGGCCGGCGGACAGGGAAAGGTCTTC. Residues: CASSPAGGQGKVF.

V usage is TRBV6-5 and J usage is TRBJ1-5; perhaps TRBD1 as D (6 bases). V shed 8 bases and J shed 4 bases, with 12 bases lying between them. The CDR3 covers 13 residues. Germline lookup yields CDR1 MNHEY and CDR2 SVGAGI. The CDR3 DNA reads TGTGCCAGCGCAGGGGCCTATAATCAGCCCCAGCATTTT. Translation: CASAGAYNQPQHF.

The chain uses TRBV20-1 and TRBJ2-1; D perhaps matches TRBD2 (6 bases). The CDR3 spans 14 residues. Germline V gives CDR1 DFQATT, CDR2 SNEGSKA (reference sequence). Trimming shortened V by 3 bases and J by 4 bases, and 13 bases separated the two germline ends. The CDR3 is CSASSGLEYNEQFF. In DNA form, the CDR3 reads TGCAGTGCTAGTAGCGGACTTGAGTACAATGAGCAGTTCTTC.

The chain combines TRBV6-5 with TRBJ1-2, with D unclear. CDR3 length: 13 amino acids. From germline, CDR1 is MNHEY and CDR2 SVGAGI. Trimming left V 6 bases short and J 8 bases short, with 16 bases between. The CDR3 DNA is TGTGCCAGCAGCCCAGGACGGCTTCACGGCTACACCTTC. Encoded protein: CASSPGRLHGYTF.

The chain carries TRBV5-1 and TRBJ1-3; D unclear. Deletions cut 0 bases from V and 4 bases from J, with 8 bases between. The germline V gene has CDR1 SGHRS and CDR2 YFSETQ. The CDR3 totals 14 residues. The CDR3 DNA is TGCGCCAGCAGCTTGGCTCTAGGGGGAAACACCATATATTTT. Translated: CASSLALGGNTIYF.

This chain links TRBV19 with TRBJ1-2, with TRBD1 matching 9 bases. The CDR3 totals 14 residues. The germline V gene encodes CDR1 LNHDA and CDR2 SQIVND (reference sequence). V was clipped by 4 bases and J by 8 bases; unmatched bases: 8. The CDR3: CASSTRGQGLGYTF. CDR3 coding DNA: TGTGCCAGTAGTACTCGGGGACAGGGCCTAGGCTACACCTTC.